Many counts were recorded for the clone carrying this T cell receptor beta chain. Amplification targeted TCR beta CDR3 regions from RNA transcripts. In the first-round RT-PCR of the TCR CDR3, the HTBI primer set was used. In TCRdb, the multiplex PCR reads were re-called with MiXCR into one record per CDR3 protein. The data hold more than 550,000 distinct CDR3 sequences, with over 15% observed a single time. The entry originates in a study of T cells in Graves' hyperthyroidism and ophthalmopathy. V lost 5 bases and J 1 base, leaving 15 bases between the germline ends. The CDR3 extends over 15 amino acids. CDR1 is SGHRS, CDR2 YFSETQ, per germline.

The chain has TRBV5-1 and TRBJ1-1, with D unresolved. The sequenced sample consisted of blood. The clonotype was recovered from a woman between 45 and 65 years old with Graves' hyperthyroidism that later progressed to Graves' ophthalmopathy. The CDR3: CASRAGLTKNTEAFF. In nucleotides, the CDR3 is TGCGCCAGCAGAGCCGGACTTACGAAGAACACTGAAGCTTTCTTT.